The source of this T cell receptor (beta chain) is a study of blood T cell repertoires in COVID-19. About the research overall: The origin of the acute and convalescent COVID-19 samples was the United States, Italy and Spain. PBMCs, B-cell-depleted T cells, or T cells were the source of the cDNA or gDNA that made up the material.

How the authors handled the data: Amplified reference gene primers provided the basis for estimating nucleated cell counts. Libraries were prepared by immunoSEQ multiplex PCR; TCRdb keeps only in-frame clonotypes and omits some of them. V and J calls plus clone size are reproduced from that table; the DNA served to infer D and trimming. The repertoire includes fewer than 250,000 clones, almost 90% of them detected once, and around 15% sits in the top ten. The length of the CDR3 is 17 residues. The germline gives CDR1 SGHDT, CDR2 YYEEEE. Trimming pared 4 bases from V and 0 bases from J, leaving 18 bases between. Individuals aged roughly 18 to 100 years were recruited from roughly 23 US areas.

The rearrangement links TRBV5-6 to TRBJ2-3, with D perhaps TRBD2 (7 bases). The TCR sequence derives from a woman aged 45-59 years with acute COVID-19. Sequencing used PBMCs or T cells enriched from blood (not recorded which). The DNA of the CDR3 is TGTGCCAGCAGCCGTTGGGGAGGGGGTCTTAGCACAGATACGCAGTATTTT. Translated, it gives CASSRWGGGLSTDTQYF.